The 25 T cell receptor beta chains below come from one sample, sequenced in a study of regulatory T cells in long-lasting Graves disease (dated by TCRdb to the early 2020s). Library creation used multiplex PCR. Sequenced using an Illumina HiSeq 4000. TCR beta libraries were built with iRepertoire HTBI primers and Arm-PCR amplification of CDR3 regions. TCRdb trimmed public reads at Q25 via fastp, called clones via MiXCR and kept in-frame beta chains. Entries that share a CDR3 protein sequence are merged under the most common genes and DNA. Within this sample are hundreds of thousands of distinct CDR3 sequences, with roughly 13% of them counted one time only. Over 7.5% of the sample is taken by the ten largest. This specimen's time point label, per the study, means: newly diagnosed GD, antithyroid drugs for less than 3 months. For both TCR sequencing and RNA sequencing, RNA was extracted from PBMCs in TRIzol.

These data also featured in a second study, about T cells in Graves' hyperthyroidism and ophthalmopathy.

The sample here was peripheral blood mononuclear cells (PBMCs), taken at new diagnosis, from a patient treated with antithyroid drugs. The receptors were gathered from a man under 40 with Graves disease. Donor details come from another sample of the same person, matched by shared clones.

This clonotype was detected only a few times. The rearrangement links TRBV19 to TRBJ2-1; 7 bases are a match to TRBD2. Germline CDR1 is LNHDA and CDR2 is SQIVND (reference sequence). The CDR3 spans 14 residues. V was clipped by 3 bases and J by 6 bases; unmatched bases: 5. CDR3 coding DNA: TGTGCCAGTAGTATCGGGGGGAGGGCCAATGAGCAGTTCTTC. Protein sequence: CASSIGGRANEQFF.

V gene TRBV20-1 combines with J gene TRBJ2-6; no firm D call. The CDR3 is 15 amino acids. The germline V gene encodes CDR1 DFQATT and CDR2 SNEGSKA (reference sequence). V was shortened by 0 bases and J by 2 bases, with 8 bases between the two germline ends. This CDR3 reads CSARDGRTGANVLTF. The CDR3 DNA sequence: TGCAGTGCTAGAGATGGGCGAACTGGGGCCAACGTCCTGACTTTC.

This clonotype has ten or more counts. V usage is TRBV27 and J usage is TRBJ1-2; tentative D call: TRBD1 (5 bases). The CDR3 totals 18 residues. The V gene's germline CDR1 is MNHEY and CDR2 SMNVEV (reference sequence). Deletions cut 4 bases from V and 7 bases from J, with 28 bases between. The CDR3 spells CASSYLGQGPTTSGGYTF. The CDR3 DNA follows: TGTGCCAGCAGTTACCTGGGCCAGGGCCCTACGACAAGCGGTGGCTACACCTTC.

This clonotype was counted ten times or more. The genes are TRBV2 and TRBJ2-1, with 12 positions matching TRBD2. The CDR3 length is 15 residues. Germline CDR1 and CDR2: SNHLY and FYNNEI. Germline trimming cut 8 bases from V and 7 bases from J; bases unmatched to any gene: 9. The CDR3 coding sequence is TGTGCCAGCCGGGAAAGGACTAGCGGGAAGAATGAGCAGTTCTTC. Translated, it gives CASRERTSGKNEQFF.

This clonotype was picked up a small number of times. This chain links TRBV2 with TRBJ2-3; 9 bases map to TRBD2. The CDR3 is 15 residues long. Germline lookup yields CDR1 SNHLY and CDR2 FYNNEI. V was clipped by 8 bases and J by 4 bases; unmatched bases: 10. The CDR3 DNA is TGTGCCAGCGTGGGGCTAGCGGGATTCGCAGATACGCAGTATTTT. This codes for CASVGLAGFADTQYF.

The table lists this clonotype with a few counts. DNA for the CDR3: TGTGCCAGCAGTTTGGGGTTACCTAATTCACCCCTCCACTTT. This gives the protein CASSLGLPNSPLHF. V and J are TRBV27 and TRBJ1-6; the D is unclear. Germline V gene lookup returns CDR1 MNHEY and CDR2 SMNVEV (reference sequence). The CDR3 has 14 residues. Trimming removed 3 bases at V and 6 bases at J, with 9 bases between.

The genes are TRBV29-1 and TRBJ1-5; D is undetermined. CDR3 length: 13 amino acids. Germline CDR1 is SQVTM and CDR2 is ANQGSEA. V was clipped by 7 bases and J by 2 bases, with 12 bases between them. DNA of the CDR3: TGCAGCGCTATAGCCGGGGGCAATCAGCCCCAGCATTTT. Translating it yields CSAIAGGNQPQHF.

This clonotype was observed many times. This CDR3 is CSARQSNQPQHF. CDR3 bases: TGCAGTGCTCGACAGTCCAATCAGCCCCAGCATTTT. V gene TRBV20-1 combines with J gene TRBJ1-5; tentative D call: TRBD1 (5 bases). This CDR3 is 12 amino acids long. Trimming stripped 5 bases from V and 3 bases from J, with 8 bases between. Germline CDR1 and CDR2: DFQATT and SNEGSKA (reference sequence).

This clonotype appeared many times. This chain links TRBV18 with TRBJ2-3, with D perhaps given as TRBD1 or TRBD2 (5 bases each). The CDR3 is made up of 15 amino acids. From germline, CDR1 is KGHSH and CDR2 LQKENI. Trimming shortened V by 3 bases and J by 0 bases, and 10 bases separated the two germline ends. The CDR3 DNA is TGTGCCAGCTCACCTCGGGGCCAGAGCACAGATACGCAGTATTTT. Its protein product is CASSPRGQSTDTQYF.

This clonotype occurred a few times. This chain joins TRBV5-1 and TRBJ1-2, with a tentative D call TRBD1 (5 bases). The germline V and J ends were trimmed by 4 bases and 8 bases, with 27 bases remaining between them. Germline values: CDR1 SGHRS, CDR2 YFSETQ. This CDR3 region has 17 residues. The chain's CDR3 is CASSPISPGRHIGGYTF. As DNA, the CDR3 is TGCGCCAGCAGCCCGATATCCCCGGGACGCCACATCGGGGGCTACACCTTC.

Comment on this clonotype: A read error may explain this, as a much larger clone is one base away. This chain connects TRBV9 to TRBJ1-2; D not certain. This CDR3 comprises 13 residues. Germline loops: CDR1 SGDLS, CDR2 YYNGEE. Between the trimmed V and J ends, which lost 3 bases and 8 bases, there was a span of 14 bases. The DNA for the CDR3 is TGTGCCAGCAGCGAGGGTCCCTTTGGGGGCTACACCTTC. Its protein is CASSEGPFGGYTF.

This clonotype showed up many times. The chain combines TRBV12-3 or TRBV12-4 with TRBJ2-5; D is possibly TRBD2 (6 bases). V was clipped by 3 bases and J by 2 bases, with 10 bases between them. The CDR3 is 14 residues long. CDR3 DNA: TGTGCCAGCAGTTTCCAGGGACTTCAAGAGACCCAGTACTTC. Translation gives CASSFQGLQETQYF.

At least ten counts were recorded for this clonotype. The chain combines TRBV7-9 with TRBJ2-3; 12 bases are a match to TRBD2. V lost 3 bases and J lost 3; bases outside the gene matches: 4. The CDR3 length is 16 residues. Per the germline V gene, CDR1 is SEHNR and CDR2 is FQNEAQ (reference sequence). The CDR3 sequence is CASSLLAGGPTDTQYF. In DNA, the CDR3 is TGTGCCAGCAGCTTGCTAGCGGGAGGGCCAACAGATACGCAGTATTTT.

The chain carries TRBV2 and TRBJ2-5; tentatively, D is TRBD2 (5 bases). Germline CDR1 reads SNHLY; CDR2 reads FYNNEI. V was trimmed by 6 bases and J by 2 bases, leaving 22 bases between them. The CDR3 runs 17 residues. CDR3 DNA sequence: TGTGCCAGCAGCTTGGCGCGGGCAGGTTGGAGACAAGAGACCCAGTACTTC. Translating it yields CASSLARAGWRQETQYF.

In this sample, this clonotype turned up many times. The CDR3 ends on some other residue instead of the conserved phenylalanine or tryptophan, so this is likely a read error. No DNA is shown, since the ends of the CDR3 on it are uncertain; the CDR3 is the one TCRdb lists. V and J are TRBV11-2 and TRBJ1-3; the table's D call, TRBD1, has no DNA check behind it. In germline, CDR1 is SGHAT, CDR2 FQNNGV. The CDR3 has 18 residues if both end residues are counted. CDR3 residues: CASSLLRDRYTLETPYIL.

This clonotype was detected many times. The J gene is TRBJ2-2, the V gene TRBV5-1, with 7 bases fitting TRBD2. Trimming took 0 bases from V and 5 from J; bases not matched to a gene: 7. Germline V gene data show CDR1 as SGHRS and CDR2 as YFSETQ. The length of the CDR3 is 16 residues. CDR3 bases: TGCGCCAGCAGCTTGGAAGCGACTAGCAAAACCGGGGAGCTGTTTTTT. Its translation: CASSLEATSKTGELFF.

This clonotype occurred many times. The chain is built from TRBV11-1 and TRBJ2-1; 8 nucleotides align to TRBD2. The germline CDR1 and CDR2 sequences are SGHAT and FQDESV (reference sequence). The CDR3 is 17 residues long. V lost 4 bases to trimming and J lost 0 bases; unmatched junction nucleotides: 8. The chain's CDR3 is CASSYLGLGGSYNEQFF. The CDR3 bases are TGTGCCAGCAGCTACCTGGGACTAGGCGGCTCCTACAATGAGCAGTTCTTC.

This clonotype has just a few counts. One end of the junction varies from germline; a read error may be responsible. Here the CDR3 reads CASAWMASENEQSF. The CDR3 DNA is TGCGCCAGCGCTTGGATGGCTAGCGAGAATGAGCAGTCCTTC. The genes are TRBV5-1 and TRBJ2-1; TRBD2 might be the D (6 bases). CDR1 is SGHRS, CDR2 YFSETQ, per germline. The CDR3 sequence is 14 residues long.

This clonotype has more than one count but fewer than ten. The DNA of the CDR3 is TGTGCCAGTAGTATCGACGGGGCGGACTACGAGCAGTACTTC. As protein: CASSIDGADYEQYF. The chain carries TRBV19 and TRBJ2-7; the D call may be TRBD1 or TRBD2 (5 bases each). The CDR3 consists of 14 residues. Trimming left V 3 bases short and J 3 bases short, with 12 bases between. The germline gives CDR1 LNHDA, CDR2 SQIVND (reference sequence).

A few counts support this clonotype. The rearrangement uses TRBV7-9 and TRBJ2-7; possible D gene TRBD2, 5 bases. V was trimmed by 1 base and J by 2 bases, leaving 9 bases between them. The CDR3 sequence is 14 residues long. CDR1 and CDR2 from the germline V gene are SEHNR and FQNEAQ (reference sequence). CDR3 protein: CASSLGTPAYEQYF. DNA of the CDR3: TGTGCCAGCAGCTTAGGGACTCCCGCCTACGAGCAGTACTTC.

V and J are TRBV19 and TRBJ1-4; 7 nucleotides align to TRBD1. The CDR3 consists of 14 residues. J gave up 0 bases and V 10 bases, and 5 bases lay outside the gene matches. Germline V lookup: CDR1 LNHDA, CDR2 SQIVND (reference sequence). CDR3 amino acids: CATHRGSTNEKLFF. In nucleotides, the CDR3 is TGTGCCACCCACAGGGGATCAACTAATGAAAAACTGTTTTTT.

This clonotype was recorded many times. This chain links TRBV27 with TRBJ1-2, with a weak D call TRBD1 (5 bases). Trimming cost V 7 bases and J 7 bases, with 19 bases left between them. Germline values: CDR1 MNHEY, CDR2 SMNVEV (reference sequence). The CDR3 sequence is 14 residues long. The CDR3 DNA reads TGTGCCAGCACCACAGGTTCCGGGATTCGTGGCTACACCTTC. This codes for CASTTGSGIRGYTF.

This clonotype was seen ten or more times. The V call is TRBV24-1, the J call TRBJ2-3, with a tentative D call TRBD2 (5 bases). CDR1 is KGHDR, CDR2 SFDVKD, per germline. The CDR3 is 13 amino acids. Trimming shortened V by 11 bases and J by 2 bases, and 13 bases separated the two germline ends. In DNA form, the CDR3 reads TGTGCCATCGAAGGGAGCAACACAGATACGCAGTATTTT. Encoded protein: CAIEGSNTDTQYF.

This clonotype was seen repeatedly, ten times or more. The chain uses TRBV29-1 and TRBJ2-3; D gene ambiguous. Germline CDR1 SQVTM, CDR2 ANQGSEA. This CDR3 contains 12 residues. V lost 6 bases to trimming and J lost 2 bases, with 9 bases between them. The CDR3 loop reads CSVEEFTDTQYF. The DNA of the CDR3 is TGCAGCGTCGAGGAATTCACAGATACGCAGTATTTT.

Worth noting for this clonotype: A much larger clone is a single base away; this may be a read error. This sequence joins TRBV27 and TRBJ2-1; TRBD2 agrees at 11 bases. J was trimmed by 4 bases and V by 8 bases; bases with no gene match: 10. CDR1 is MNHEY, CDR2 SMNVEV, per germline (reference sequence). CDR3 length: 16 residues. CDR3 nucleotide sequence: TGTGCCAGCCACGAATCGGGACTAGCGGCTTACAATGAGCAGTTCTTC. It codes for CASHESGLAAYNEQFF.